The clone carrying this TCR beta chain was seen many times. The germline V gene has CDR1 MDHEN and CDR2 SYDVKM. This CDR3 contains 18 residues. V was cut by 3 bases and J by 1 base, with 21 bases left in between. As to time point: newly diagnosed GD, antithyroid drugs for less than 3 months. With RNA extracted from PBMCs as input, the TCR library was made. The data are from a study of regulatory T cells in long-lasting Graves disease. The authors built TCR beta libraries using iRepertoire HTBI primers and Arm-PCR of CDR3 regions. One entry per CDR3 protein results from TCRdb running MiXCR on the multiplex PCR reads. The sample consists of under 250,000 distinct CDR3 sequences, roughly 19% of them appearing once. The sample was also reused in another study, on T cells in Graves' hyperthyroidism and ophthalmopathy.

The clonotype originates from a woman between 25 and 40 years old with Graves disease. The material sequenced was peripheral blood mononuclear cells (PBMCs), taken at new diagnosis, from a patient treated with antithyroid drugs. This chain uses TRBV28 with TRBJ1-1; a weak D match, TRBD1 (6 bases). CDR3 sequence: CASSFAGTLHSSNTEAFF. In DNA form, the CDR3 reads TGTGCCAGCAGTTTTGCCGGGACACTCCACTCCTCGAACACTGAAGCTTTCTTT.